The sequence of this T cell receptor beta chain was determined in a study of breast tumors, draining lymph nodes, adjacent tissues. Study-wide results and caveats: Tumor T cell lymph node origin was a supported hypothesis, not proven. Compared with lymph nodes, tumors were less diverse; compared with nontumor tissue, more. Most tumor T cells seemingly derive from lymph node, then expand in tumor. Compared with basal-like, luminal-like tumors shared significantly more repertoire with nontumor tissue.

One entry per CDR3 protein, called by TCRdb with MiXCR from the multiplex PCR reads. The sample yields 130,000 or so distinct CDR3 sequences, around 20% seen once. Trimming removed 5 bases from V and 8 bases from J; junction bases left unmatched: 5. This CDR3 comprises 14 residues. Germline CDR1 reads MDHEN; CDR2 reads SYDVKM. Concerning this clonotype: Its antigen is unidentified.

Samples came from axillary lymph nodes draining the breast cancer. What was sequenced was axillary lymph node tissue. The chain links TRBV28 to TRBJ2-2; TRBD2 matches 10 bases. This TCR derives from a female donor with breast cancer. Some clones in this sample may be carry-over from other donors' samples. The CDR3 DNA reads as TGTGCCAGCAGTCTCCAGACTAGCGGGGGGGAGCTGTTTTTT. Translating it yields CASSLQTSGGELFF.